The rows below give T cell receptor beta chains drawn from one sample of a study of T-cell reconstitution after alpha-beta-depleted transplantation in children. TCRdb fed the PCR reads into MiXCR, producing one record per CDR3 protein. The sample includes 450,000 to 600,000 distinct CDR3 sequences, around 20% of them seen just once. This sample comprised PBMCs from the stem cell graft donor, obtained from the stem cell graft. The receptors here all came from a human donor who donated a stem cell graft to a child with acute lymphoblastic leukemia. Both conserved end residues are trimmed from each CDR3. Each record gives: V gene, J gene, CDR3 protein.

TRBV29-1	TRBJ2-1	SVEDNFTSGTYYNEQF
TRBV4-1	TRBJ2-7	ASSPRDRLYEQY
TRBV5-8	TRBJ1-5	ASSFQQPQH
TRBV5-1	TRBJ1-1	ASSSEVPNTEAF
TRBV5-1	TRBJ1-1	ASRQQTGGYLRAF
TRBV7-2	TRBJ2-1	ASSYRTGYYNEQF
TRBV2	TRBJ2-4	ASIPGQGKNIQY
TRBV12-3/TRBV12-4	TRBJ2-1	ASSLPLAGGDNEQF
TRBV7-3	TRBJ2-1	ASSLDLGMGYNEQF
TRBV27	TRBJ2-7	ASSLQAAHFEQY
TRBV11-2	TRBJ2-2	ASSLGTSGNTGELF
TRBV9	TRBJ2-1	ASSDRDSDNEQF
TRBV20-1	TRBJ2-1	SAGQGNNEQF
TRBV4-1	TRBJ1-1	ASSQGEGNTEAF
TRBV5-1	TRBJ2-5	ASSLAGPSGGSTGQETQY
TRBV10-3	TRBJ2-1	AISESQRERNEQF
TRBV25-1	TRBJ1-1	ASSEFKQASEAF
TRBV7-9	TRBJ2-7	ASSLEIQPWVEQY
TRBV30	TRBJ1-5	AWSRQGGNQPQH
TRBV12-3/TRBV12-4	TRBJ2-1	ASSRPRTRANNEQF
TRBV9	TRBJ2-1	ASSERDYYNEQF
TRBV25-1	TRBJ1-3	ASSDLTGSRGNTIY
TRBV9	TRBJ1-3	ASSVAGTGFYGNTIY
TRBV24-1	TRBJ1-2	ATSDETGTGVGYT
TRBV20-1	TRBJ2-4	SAYRTGDGAKNIQY
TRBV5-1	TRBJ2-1	ASSLGLGGPYNEQF
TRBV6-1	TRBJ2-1	ASRSELGGGPHEQF
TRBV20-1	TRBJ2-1	SAGLRAVPYNEQF
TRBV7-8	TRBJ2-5	ASSILQVYQETQY
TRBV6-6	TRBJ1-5	ASQGYAQPQH
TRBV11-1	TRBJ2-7	ASSPGLAGAHEQY
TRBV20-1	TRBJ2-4	SAQRENIAKNIQY
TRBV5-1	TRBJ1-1	ASSLARTDPEAF
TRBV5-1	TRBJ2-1	ASSSGLAELIYNEQF
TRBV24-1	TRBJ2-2	ATSETGTNTGELF
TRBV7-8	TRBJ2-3	ASSLNFGPRNHTQY
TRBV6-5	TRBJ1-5	ASSYRTGNQPQH
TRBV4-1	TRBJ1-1	ASSPTDRGNTEAF
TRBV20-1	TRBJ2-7	SARDGWRDSSYEQY
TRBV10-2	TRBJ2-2	ASSELGTSGRELF
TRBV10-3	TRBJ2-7	AMQMGQGPYEQY
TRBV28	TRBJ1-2	ASSLEAVRFGYT
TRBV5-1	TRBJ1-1	ASSLASGYPAARTEAF
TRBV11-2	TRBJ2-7	ASSSSGGYEQY
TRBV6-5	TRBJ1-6	ASTSRGSYNSPLH
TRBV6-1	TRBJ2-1	ASRGGGLNEQF
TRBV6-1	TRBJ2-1	ASSVPRGTYNEQF